Here is one TCR beta chain with its context. The antigen this receptor binds is unknown. Nothing much larger sits one base from this clone, and base qualities are not available. CDR3 length: 13 amino acids, cysteine to phenylalanine. Just CDR3 DNA is preserved here, 39 bases in frame from base 1. V is pared back by 0 bases and J by 9 bases, with 9 bases lying between the germline termini. In the germline V gene (reference sequence), CDR1 corresponds to GTSNPN and CDR2 to SVGIG. The sample is drawn from a study of T cell clonotyping in hematopoietic cell transplantation (dated by TCRdb to the early 2020s). Describing the broader study: A total of 120 to 150 blood samples were collected in the study from approximately 34 consecutive transplant recipients and their related donors. Recruitment of patients was conducted between September 2015 and early 2017, and follow-up was continued until late 2020 or death. Overall study results and their limits: Broader TCR repertoire diversity after transplant was predicted by Inverse Simpson Index values from donors and from recipients before transplant. After transplant, TCR diversity in recipients dropped, and pathologically expanded clonotypes climbed progressively between day 30 and day 180. Recipient repertoires showed only a small fraction of overlap with donor repertoires, and over 95% appeared de novo at the given depth. The sample size was limited, and because cells were not sorted, the contributions of CD4 and CD8 repertoires could not be separated.

The sample's time point, from its label and the paper: 100 days after allo-HCT. Blood from recipients was drawn about 28 days before transplant and again at days 30, 100 and 180 after transplant. Nuclei Lysis Solution was used to extract genomic DNA from fresh or cryopreserved unfractionated peripheral blood mononuclear cells. TCR beta CDR3 regions were amplified from genomic DNA with the immunoSEQ assay, a bias-controlled multiplex PCR using V- and J-specific primers. A proprietary barcode and Illumina adapter sequences were added to the CDR3 amplicons in a second PCR step. CDR3 libraries were sequenced on an Illumina MiSeq instrument. As for the authors' bioinformatics: immunoSEQ Analyzer 3.0 was used for export and quality control, with R Bioconductor and Immunarch used for downstream analyses. Only productive rearrangements within the normalized downsampled data set were used in the calculation of repertoire metrics. In the normalized cohort, a clonotype counted as pathologically expanded if the clonotype was larger than 5 templates. The Inverse Simpson Index served as the measure of repertoire diversity. The non-normalized data set was used for CMV-specificity analyses so that all clonotypes could be captured. TCRdb mirrors the immuneACCESS table, restricted to in-frame sequences. Some clones are absent from its copies; in checked studies, under half trace to an unresolved V gene, and the reason for the others is unknown. V, J and clone size reflect that table, while D and trimming were determined from the DNA. The sample table contains around 4,300 clones; only one count was recorded for around 96% of them. In total, the top ten clones hold approximately 2.6% of the sample.

This clonotype originated in a male patient aged 35-55 years who had an allogeneic stem cell transplant from a related donor, so the T cells may come from the graft donor. Some clones in this sample may be carry-over from other donors' samples. The specimen comprised PBMCs, sampled 100 days after allogeneic stem cell transplant. The chain joins TRBV30 to TRBJ2-6; D gene: possibly TRBD2, on 6 matching bases. The nucleotide sequence is TGTGCCTGGAGTGTCGGGGGTGTCAACGTCCTGACTTTC. The translation is CAWSVGGVNVLTF.